This entry is about one T cell receptor beta chain. What it binds is unknown. This entry is derived from a study of synovial regulatory T cells in juvenile arthritis. Study-level points and caveats: Synovial Tregs shared more CDR3 sequences with iaTregs than other blood Tregs.

Clones were read by immunoSEQ multiplex PCR, and TCRdb kept only the in-frame ones, dropping some. The repertoire shows about 10,000 clones; the top ten hold 0.85% to 1.2%. The V gene's germline CDR1 is SGHNT and CDR2 YYREEE (reference sequence). This CDR3 region has 14 residues. A DNA sequence was not provided. The receptor was isolated from a donor aged 2 to 35 with juvenile idiopathic arthritis. Sequencing used Treg cells from blood. As for subset: remaining (HLA-DR-negative) circulating blood Treg cells. V and J are TRBV5-4 and TRBJ2-5; the TCRdb call, TRBD2, lacks DNA for checking. The CDR3 loop is CASSTSGTQETQYF. Full variable domain (outside the CDR3, taken from reference TRBV5-4 and TRBJ2-5): ETGVTQSPTHLIKTRGQQVTLRCSSQSGHNTVSWYQQALGQGPQFIFQYYREEENGRGNFPPRFSGLQFPNYSSELNVNALELDDSALYLCASSTSGTQETQYFGPGTRLLVL.